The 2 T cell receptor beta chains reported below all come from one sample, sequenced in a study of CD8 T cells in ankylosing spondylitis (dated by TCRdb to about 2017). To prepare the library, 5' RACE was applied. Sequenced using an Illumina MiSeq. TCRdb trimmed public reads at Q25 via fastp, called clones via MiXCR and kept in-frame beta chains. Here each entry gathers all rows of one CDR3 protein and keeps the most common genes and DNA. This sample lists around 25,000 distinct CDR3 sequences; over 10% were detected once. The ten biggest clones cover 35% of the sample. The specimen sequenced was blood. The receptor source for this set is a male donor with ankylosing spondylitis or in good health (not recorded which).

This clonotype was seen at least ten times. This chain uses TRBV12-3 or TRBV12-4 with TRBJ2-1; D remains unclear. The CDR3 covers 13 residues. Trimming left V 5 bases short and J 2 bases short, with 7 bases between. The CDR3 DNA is TGTGCCAGCAGTCCTTGGGCCTACAATGAGCAGTTCTTC. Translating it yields CASSPWAYNEQFF.

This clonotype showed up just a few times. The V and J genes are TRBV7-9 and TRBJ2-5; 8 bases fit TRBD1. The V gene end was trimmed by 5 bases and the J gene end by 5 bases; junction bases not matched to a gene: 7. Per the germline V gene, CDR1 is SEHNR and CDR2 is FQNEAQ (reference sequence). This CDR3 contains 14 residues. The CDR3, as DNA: TGTGCCAGCAGCGTCCGACAGGGGATCGAGACCCAGTACTTC. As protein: CASSVRQGIETQYF. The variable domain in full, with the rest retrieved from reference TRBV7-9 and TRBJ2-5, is DTGVSQNPRHKITKRGQNVTFRCDPISEHNRLYWYRQTLGQGPEFLTYFQNEAQLEKSRLLSDRFSAERPKGSFSTLEIQRTEQGDSAMYLCASSVRQGIETQYFGPGTRLLVL.